This is a list of T cell receptor beta chains from one sample in a study of blood T cell repertoires in COVID-19. Assay: immunoSEQ multiplex PCR; the TCRdb copy retains only in-frame clones and omits some. The repertoire consists of around 250,000 clones, with roughly four fifths occurring once and the leading ten covering roughly 3.4%. The sample consisted of peripheral blood. Receptor source: a woman between 18 and 29 years old with acute or convalescent COVID-19. Both conserved end residues are part of each CDR3. A D gene is named only where the DNA matches it firmly. Size tells how often a clone was seen (once, few, many) or the class of an expanded clone, and some rows leave it out.

abundance: many; j_gene: TRBJ2-5; d_gene: -; v_gene: TRBV7-7; CDR3aa: CASSLFKGEETQYF; CDR3nt: TGTGCTAGCAGCTTATTCAAGGGAGAAGAGACCCAGTACTTC
abundance: -; j_gene: TRBJ2-1; d_gene: TRBD2; v_gene: TRBV6-2/TRBV6-3; CDR3aa: CASSWGLVIVPEQFF; CDR3nt: TGTGCCAGCAGTTGGGGACTAGTTATAGTCCCTGAGCAGTTCTTC
abundance: -; j_gene: TRBJ2-7; d_gene: TRBD1; v_gene: TRBV11-2; CDR3aa: CASSFLQGESYEQYF; CDR3nt: TGTGCCAGCAGCTTCTTACAGGGGGAGTCCTACGAGCAGTACTTC
abundance: -; j_gene: TRBJ2-1; d_gene: TRBD2; v_gene: TRBV7-9; CDR3aa: CASSFLAGGHNEQFF; CDR3nt: TGTGCCAGCAGCTTCCTAGCGGGAGGCCACAATGAGCAGTTCTTC
abundance: -; j_gene: TRBJ2-5; d_gene: TRBD1; v_gene: TRBV12-3/TRBV12-4; CDR3aa: CASSLEGAETQYF; CDR3nt: TGTGCCAGCAGCCTAGAGGGGGCAGAGACCCAGTACTTC
abundance: -; j_gene: TRBJ1-6; d_gene: -; v_gene: TRBV6-5; CDR3aa: CASSYRRSGPFDLHF; CDR3nt: TGTGCCAGCAGTTACCGTCGTTCAGGGCCCTTTGACCTCCACTTT
abundance: -; j_gene: TRBJ2-7; d_gene: TRBD1; v_gene: TRBV27; CDR3aa: CASSQTGTGGYEQYF; CDR3nt: TGTGCCAGCAGTCAAACCGGGACAGGGGGATACGAGCAGTACTTC
abundance: -; j_gene: TRBJ2-1; d_gene: TRBD2; v_gene: TRBV13; CDR3aa: CASSKRGYGTSGSDEQFF; CDR3nt: TGTGCCAGCAGCAAAAGGGGTTATGGGACTAGCGGGAGTGATGAGCAGTTCTTC
abundance: -; j_gene: TRBJ2-7; d_gene: -; v_gene: TRBV6-6; CDR3aa: CASSSHSPGADEQYF; CDR3nt: TGTGCCAGCAGTTCCCACTCGCCAGGGGCCGACGAGCAGTACTTC
abundance: -; j_gene: TRBJ2-5; d_gene: -; v_gene: TRBV21-1; CDR3aa: CASSKRTGGQETQYF; CDR3nt: TGTGCCAGCAGCAAACGGACAGGGGGGCAAGAGACCCAGTACTTC
abundance: -; j_gene: TRBJ2-1; d_gene: -; v_gene: TRBV5-1; CDR3aa: CASKRETYEGPNEQFF; CDR3nt: TGCGCCAGCAAAAGGGAGACTTACGAGGGCCCCAATGAGCAGTTCTTC
abundance: -; j_gene: TRBJ2-7; d_gene: TRBD2; v_gene: TRBV27; CDR3aa: CASSLHRLAGVHEQYF; CDR3nt: TGTGCCAGCAGTCTACACAGACTAGCGGGAGTCCACGAGCAGTACTTC
abundance: -; j_gene: TRBJ2-5; d_gene: -; v_gene: TRBV5-6; CDR3aa: CASSLVPLWETQYF; CDR3nt: TGTGCCAGCAGCTTGGTACCTCTATGGGAGACCCAGTACTTC
abundance: -; j_gene: TRBJ1-4; d_gene: -; v_gene: TRBV5-1; CDR3aa: CASTEQSTNEKLFF; CDR3nt: TGCGCCAGCACCGAACAGTCAACTAATGAAAAACTGTTTTTT
abundance: few; j_gene: TRBJ1-1; d_gene: -; v_gene: TRBV15; CDR3aa: CATSRDSRDEAFF; CDR3nt: TGTGCCACCAGCAGAGATAGCCGGGATGAAGCTTTCTTT
abundance: -; j_gene: TRBJ2-1; d_gene: -; v_gene: TRBV4-3; CDR3aa: CTSSQPDRYNEQFF; CDR3nt: TGCACCAGCAGCCAACCGGACAGATACAATGAGCAGTTCTTC
abundance: -; j_gene: TRBJ1-2; d_gene: -; v_gene: TRBV11-2; CDR3aa: CASSLVRGARGYTF; CDR3nt: TGTGCCAGCAGCTTAGTTCGGGGGGCTCGTGGCTACACCTTC
abundance: few; j_gene: TRBJ1-3; d_gene: -; v_gene: TRBV25-1; CDR3aa: CASRDGARGTGNTIYF; CDR3nt: TGTGCCAGCAGGGATGGGGCCAGGGGTACTGGAAACACCATATATTTT
abundance: -; j_gene: TRBJ1-5; d_gene: TRBD1; v_gene: TRBV7-2; CDR3aa: CASSVQGASNQPQHF; CDR3nt: TGTGCCAGCAGCGTACAGGGGGCCAGCAATCAGCCCCAGCATTTT
abundance: -; j_gene: TRBJ2-3; d_gene: TRBD2; v_gene: TRBV5-1; CDR3aa: CASSIGTSGTDTQYF; CDR3nt: TGCGCCAGCAGCATAGGGACTAGCGGTACAGATACGCAGTATTTT
abundance: -; j_gene: TRBJ1-1; d_gene: TRBD1; v_gene: TRBV5-4; CDR3aa: CASSLGQGAEAFF; CDR3nt: TGTGCCAGCAGCCTCGGACAGGGGGCTGAAGCTTTCTTT
abundance: -; j_gene: TRBJ2-7; d_gene: -; v_gene: TRBV18; CDR3aa: CASSQGVVQAQYEQYF; CDR3nt: TGTGCCAGCTCCCAGGGTGTCGTTCAAGCCCAATACGAGCAGTACTTC
abundance: -; j_gene: TRBJ2-7; d_gene: TRBD1; v_gene: TRBV7-2; CDR3aa: CASTIDRGYEQYF; CDR3nt: TGTGCCAGCACGATAGACAGGGGGTACGAGCAGTACTTC
abundance: -; j_gene: TRBJ2-5; d_gene: -; v_gene: TRBV24-1; CDR3aa: CATSVETGRETQYF; CDR3nt: TGTGCCACCAGTGTCGAGACAGGCCGAGAGACCCAGTACTTC
abundance: -; j_gene: TRBJ1-2; d_gene: -; v_gene: TRBV7-8; CDR3aa: CASSLNFRGGYTF; CDR3nt: TGTGCCAGCAGCTTAAATTTCAGGGGAGGCTACACCTTC
abundance: -; j_gene: TRBJ1-5; d_gene: -; v_gene: TRBV6-5; CDR3aa: CASSYTGGAGNQPQHF; CDR3nt: TGTGCCAGCAGTTACACGGGGGGCGCGGGCAATCAGCCCCAGCATTTT
abundance: -; j_gene: TRBJ1-1; d_gene: TRBD1; v_gene: TRBV24-1; CDR3aa: CATSDPNRGREAFF; CDR3nt: TGTGCCACCAGTGACCCTAACAGGGGGAGGGAAGCTTTCTTT
abundance: -; j_gene: TRBJ2-2; d_gene: -; v_gene: TRBV7-3; CDR3aa: CASSLESNTGELFF; CDR3nt: TGTGCCAGCAGCTTAGAGTCGAACACCGGGGAGCTGTTTTTT
abundance: -; j_gene: TRBJ2-7; d_gene: TRBD1; v_gene: TRBV7-2; CDR3aa: CASSLGGQGPRYEQYF; CDR3nt: TGTGCCAGCAGCTTAGGAGGACAGGGTCCCCGGTACGAGCAGTACTTC
abundance: -; j_gene: TRBJ2-1; d_gene: -; v_gene: TRBV5-1; CDR3aa: CASSQRTTDNEQFF; CDR3nt: TGCGCCAGCAGCCAGCGGACTACCGACAATGAGCAGTTCTTC
abundance: -; j_gene: TRBJ2-7; d_gene: TRBD1; v_gene: TRBV11-3; CDR3aa: CASSFGTGPVRF; CDR3nt: TGTGCCAGCAGCTTCGGGACAGGACCGGTGCGCTTC
abundance: -; j_gene: TRBJ1-4; d_gene: -; v_gene: TRBV4-1; CDR3aa: CASSHQWDRDNGQKLFF; CDR3nt: TGCGCCAGCAGCCATCAGTGGGACCGGGACAACGGTCAAAAACTGTTTTTT
abundance: -; j_gene: TRBJ1-5; d_gene: -; v_gene: TRBV28; CDR3aa: CASRLGTSQPQHF; CDR3nt: TGTGCCAGCAGGCTGGGGACATCCCAGCCCCAGCATTTT
abundance: -; j_gene: TRBJ1-2; d_gene: TRBD1; v_gene: TRBV13; CDR3aa: CASSSRDSYNACTF; CDR3nt: TGTGCCAGCAGCAGTCGGGACAGTTATAACGCCTGCACCTTC
abundance: few; j_gene: TRBJ1-5; d_gene: -; v_gene: TRBV27; CDR3aa: CASSSAGVNQPQHF; CDR3nt: TGTGCCAGCAGTTCAGCAGGGGTCAATCAGCCCCAGCATTTT
abundance: -; j_gene: TRBJ2-5; d_gene: TRBD2; v_gene: TRBV7-9; CDR3aa: CASSHQGLAVQETQYF; CDR3nt: TGTGCCAGCAGCCACCAGGGACTAGCCGTTCAAGAGACCCAGTACTTC
abundance: -; j_gene: TRBJ2-2; d_gene: TRBD1; v_gene: TRBV29-1; CDR3aa: CSVRRTGGRTGELFF; CDR3nt: TGCAGCGTTAGGAGAACAGGGGGCCGAACCGGGGAGCTGTTTTTT
abundance: -; j_gene: TRBJ2-2; d_gene: -; v_gene: TRBV19; CDR3aa: CASSTRRAGELFF; CDR3nt: TGTGCCAGTAGTACCCGGAGGGCCGGGGAGCTGTTTTTT
abundance: -; j_gene: TRBJ2-1; d_gene: -; v_gene: TRBV6-1; CDR3aa: CASRRTNEQFF; CDR3nt: TGTGCCAGCAGAAGGACAAACGAGCAGTTCTTC
abundance: -; j_gene: TRBJ2-1; d_gene: -; v_gene: TRBV30; CDR3aa: CAWSDEPSSYNEQFF; CDR3nt: TGTGCCTGGAGCGATGAACCGAGCTCCTACAATGAGCAGTTCTTC
abundance: few; j_gene: TRBJ1-2; d_gene: TRBD1; v_gene: TRBV15; CDR3aa: CATSRDRDRGISYGYTF; CDR3nt: TGTGCCACCAGCAGAGACCGGGACAGGGGGATCAGCTATGGCTACACCTTC
abundance: -; j_gene: TRBJ1-2; d_gene: -; v_gene: TRBV30; CDR3aa: CAWSREGHPRVGHTF; CDR3nt: TGTGCCTGGAGTAGGGAGGGACATCCCCGCGTGGGCCACACCTTC
abundance: -; j_gene: TRBJ1-2; d_gene: -; v_gene: TRBV7-2; CDR3aa: CASSAGQRYGYTF; CDR3nt: TGTGCCAGCAGCGCCGGACAGCGGTATGGCTACACCTTC
abundance: once; j_gene: TRBJ2-7; d_gene: TRBD2; v_gene: TRBV5-1; CDR3aa: CASSPGLAVSYEQYF; CDR3nt: TGCGCCAGCAGCCCCGGACTAGCGGTCTCTTACGAGCAGTACTTC
abundance: -; j_gene: TRBJ2-1; d_gene: -; v_gene: TRBV24-1; CDR3aa: CATGGVNEQFF; CDR3nt: TGTGCCACCGGAGGGGTCAATGAGCAGTTCTTC
abundance: -; j_gene: TRBJ2-3; d_gene: TRBD1; v_gene: TRBV2; CDR3aa: CASLGDRETRISGSTDTQYF; CDR3nt: TGTGCCAGCCTCGGAGACAGGGAGACCCGAATATCCGGGAGCACAGATACGCAGTATTTT
abundance: -; j_gene: TRBJ1-5; d_gene: -; v_gene: TRBV4-1; CDR3aa: CASSQESVLLGGPPLPQHF; CDR3nt: TGCGCCAGCAGCCAAGAATCTGTCTTATTGGGGGGGCCCCCTTTGCCCCAGCATTTT
abundance: -; j_gene: TRBJ2-7; d_gene: TRBD2; v_gene: TRBV30; CDR3aa: CAWSVLAGGYEQYF; CDR3nt: TGTGCCTGGAGTGTACTAGCGGGAGGGTACGAGCAGTACTTC
abundance: -; j_gene: TRBJ2-7; d_gene: -; v_gene: TRBV7-2; CDR3aa: CASSPGGEVNEQYF; CDR3nt: TGTGCCAGCAGCCCCGGTGGGGAGGTGAACGAGCAGTACTTC
abundance: -; j_gene: TRBJ2-6; d_gene: -; v_gene: TRBV19; CDR3aa: CAIHTPRSSGANVLTF; CDR3nt: TGTGCCATTCATACCCCTCGGAGCTCTGGGGCCAACGTCCTGACTTTC
abundance: -; j_gene: TRBJ2-2; d_gene: TRBD2; v_gene: TRBV28; CDR3aa: CASSPARGDTGELFF; CDR3nt: TGTGCCAGCAGCCCCGCCCGGGGGGACACCGGGGAGCTGTTTTTT